One and the same sample provided the 7 T cell receptor beta chains below, sequenced in a study of long-term antiretroviral therapy in people with HIV. Researchers report immunoSEQ v3.0 was run at survey level. Measured with immunoSEQ multiplex PCR; TCRdb has only the in-frame clones, and not every one. The data hold under 50,000 clones, with 80% to 90% observed a single time. The sequencing here drew on unsorted PBMCs, taken 1.2 years after starting antiretroviral therapy. These receptors all come from a woman between 50 and 59 years old with HIV.

The V gene is TRBV7-2, the J gene TRBJ2-3, with D maybe TRBD1 (5 bases). V was trimmed by 5 bases and J by 2 bases, leaving 17 bases between them. This CDR3 spans 16 amino acids. CDR1 and CDR2 from the germline V gene are SGHTA and FQGNSA. CDR3 residues: CASSRSVAGITDTQYF. The CDR3 nucleotides are TGTGCCAGCAGCCGTAGTGTGGCAGGGATCACAGATACGCAGTATTTT.

The chain links TRBV7-2 to TRBJ2-5, with D hard to call. This CDR3 has 13 amino acids. Germline values: CDR1 SGHTA, CDR2 FQGNSA. V dropped 4 bases and J dropped 0 bases, with 6 bases sitting between them. This CDR3 is CASSSTYQETQYF. In nucleotides, the CDR3 is TGTGCCAGCAGCTCGACGTACCAAGAGACCCAGTACTTC. Full variable domain (outside the CDR3, taken from reference TRBV7-2 and TRBJ2-5): GAGVSQSPSNKVTEKGKDVELRCDPISGHTALYWYRQSLGQGLEFLIYFQGNSAPDKSGLPSDRFSAERTGGSVSTLTIQRTQQEDSAVYLCASSSTYQETQYFGPGTRLLVL.

V is TRBV10-2 and J is TRBJ2-5; D is possibly TRBD1 or TRBD2 (5 bases each). The CDR3 is made up of 15 amino acids. The germline V and J ends were trimmed by 0 bases and 4 bases, with 12 bases remaining between them. In germline, CDR1 is WSHSY, CDR2 SAAADI. The DNA of the CDR3 is TGCGCCAGCAGTGAGTCGGGGACGGTCGGAGAGACCCAGTACTTC. This encodes CASSESGTVGETQYF.

This clone came up once. This chain uses TRBV5-5 with TRBJ1-5; a possible D gene is TRBD1 (5 bases). V was clipped by 1 base and J by 4 bases, with 12 bases between them. The CDR3 runs to 15 residues. The germline V gene encodes CDR1 SGHKS and CDR2 YYEKEE (reference sequence). The CDR3 DNA sequence: TGTGCCAGCAGCTTGAAGCAGGGCACTAATCAGCCCCAGCATTTT. It encodes CASSLKQGTNQPQHF.

The rearrangement uses TRBV4-2 and TRBJ2-1; TRBD2 matches 10 bases. In germline, CDR1 is LGHNA, CDR2 YNFKEQ. Germline trimming cut 4 bases from V and 4 bases from J; bases unmatched to any gene: 7. The CDR3 extends over 16 amino acids. The CDR3 protein is CASSPGTSESYNEQFF. For the CDR3, the DNA is TGTGCCAGCAGCCCTGGGACTAGCGAGTCGTACAATGAGCAGTTCTTC.

This clone was counted a single time. This rearrangement joins TRBV5-8 to TRBJ2-7; TRBD1 matches 11 bases. This CDR3 is 14 amino acids long. The germline CDR1 and CDR2 sequences are SGHTS and YDEGEE. V lost 4 bases, J lost 5 bases, and 5 bases stayed unmatched. CDR3 amino acids: CASSPGQGVHEQYF. CDR3 coding DNA: TGTGCCAGCAGCCCGGGACAGGGGGTACACGAGCAGTACTTC. Full variable domain (rest looked up from reference TRBV5-8 and TRBJ2-7): EAGVTQSPTHLIKTRGQQATLRCSPISGHTSVYWYQQALGLGLQFLLWYDEGEERNRGNFPPRFSGRQFPNYSSELNVNALELEDSALYLCASSPGQGVHEQYFGPGTRLTVT.

As regards this clone: Mismatch with germline at one junction end may stem from a read error. The chain uses TRBV5-1 and TRBJ2-7; no clear D gene. CDR3 length: 14 amino acids. CDR1 SGHRS and CDR2 YFSETQ come from the germline V gene. The CDR3 loop reads CASSLGLAAEIWNF. CDR3 DNA: TGCGCCAGCAGCTTGGGACTCGCTGCGGAGATCTGGAACTTC.